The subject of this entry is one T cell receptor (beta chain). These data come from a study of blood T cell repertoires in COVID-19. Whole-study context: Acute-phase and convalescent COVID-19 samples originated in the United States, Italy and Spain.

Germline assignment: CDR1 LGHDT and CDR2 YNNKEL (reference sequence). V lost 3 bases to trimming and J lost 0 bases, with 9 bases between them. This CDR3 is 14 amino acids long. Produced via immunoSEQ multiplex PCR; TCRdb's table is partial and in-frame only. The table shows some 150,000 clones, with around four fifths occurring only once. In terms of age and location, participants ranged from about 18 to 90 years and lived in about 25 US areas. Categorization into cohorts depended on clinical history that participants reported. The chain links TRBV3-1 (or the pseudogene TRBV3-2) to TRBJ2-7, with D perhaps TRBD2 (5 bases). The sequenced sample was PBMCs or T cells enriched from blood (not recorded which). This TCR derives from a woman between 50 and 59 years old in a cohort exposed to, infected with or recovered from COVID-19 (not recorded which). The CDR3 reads CASSQRVGSYEQYF. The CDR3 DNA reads TGTGCCAGCAGCCAGCGGGTGGGCTCCTACGAGCAGTACTTC.